The rows below give T cell receptor beta chains drawn from one sample of a study of beta chain features in type 1 diabetes. The repertoire was sequenced with immunoSEQ multiplex PCR; TCRdb's copy has only in-frame clones and lacks some. The repertoire holds around 180,000 clones, about 13% seen once, with 0.62% in the top ten. The material sequenced was central memory CD4+ T cells from blood. These receptors came from a woman between 18 and 29 years old in good health. Both conserved end residues are part of each CDR3. The order of the fields is V gene, J gene, D gene, clone size, CDR3 DNA, CDR3 protein. D genes are given only for firm matches. Some rows mark clone size as missing; the rest say once, few, many or name a class of expanded clone.

v_gene: TRBV28; j_gene: TRBJ2-1; d_gene: TRBD2; abundance: few; CDR3nt: TGTGCCAGCAAGAAAGCGGGAGGTCCGCTCAATGAGCAGTTCTTC; CDR3aa: CASKKAGGPLNEQFF
v_gene: TRBV19; j_gene: TRBJ2-1; d_gene: TRBD1; abundance: .; CDR3nt: TGTGCCAGTAGCCAGGGACAGGGCTTCGGCGAGCAGTTCTTC; CDR3aa: CASSQGQGFGEQFF
v_gene: TRBV7-2; j_gene: TRBJ2-5; d_gene: .; abundance: .; CDR3nt: TGTGCCAGCAGCCTCGACAGGGGAGGGATCGGTCCCCAGTACTTC; CDR3aa: CASSLDRGGIGPQYF
v_gene: TRBV30; j_gene: TRBJ2-7; d_gene: .; abundance: .; CDR3nt: TGTGCCTGGAGTCCCAGGGACGAGCAGTACTTC; CDR3aa: CAWSPRDEQYF
v_gene: TRBV5-8; j_gene: TRBJ2-1; d_gene: TRBD1; abundance: .; CDR3nt: TGTGCCAGCAGCCTAGACAGGGGGACCTACAATGAGCAGTTCTTC; CDR3aa: CASSLDRGTYNEQFF
v_gene: TRBV15; j_gene: TRBJ2-5; d_gene: TRBD1; abundance: few; CDR3nt: TGTGCCACCAGCAGAGATCTTCTAGGGACAGGGGAAGAGACCCAGTACTTC; CDR3aa: CATSRDLLGTGEETQYF
v_gene: TRBV19; j_gene: TRBJ2-7; d_gene: .; abundance: few; CDR3nt: TGTGCCAGTCGCGGGCTCCACAGCTCCTACGAGCAGTACTTC; CDR3aa: CASRGLHSSYEQYF
v_gene: TRBV14; j_gene: TRBJ1-1; d_gene: .; abundance: .; CDR3nt: TGTGCCAGCAGCCAAGTTAGTAACTTTATGAACACTGAAGCTTTCTTT; CDR3aa: CASSQVSNFMNTEAFF
v_gene: TRBV30; j_gene: TRBJ2-7; d_gene: .; abundance: few; CDR3nt: TGTGCCTGGAGGGGCTTCTACGAGCAGTACTTC; CDR3aa: CAWRGFYEQYF
v_gene: TRBV5-1; j_gene: TRBJ2-7; d_gene: .; abundance: .; CDR3nt: TGCGCCAGCAGCTTGGGGATGACAGTCTACGAGCAGTACTTC; CDR3aa: CASSLGMTVYEQYF
v_gene: TRBV30; j_gene: TRBJ1-2; d_gene: TRBD1; abundance: .; CDR3nt: TGTGCCTGGGGACAGGAAGCCTATGGCTACACCTTC; CDR3aa: CAWGQEAYGYTF
v_gene: TRBV18; j_gene: TRBJ2-5; d_gene: .; abundance: .; CDR3nt: TGTGCCAGCTCACCACCGGGAAGACAGAACCAAGAGACCCAGTACTTC; CDR3aa: CASSPPGRQNQETQYF
v_gene: TRBV25-1; j_gene: TRBJ1-5; d_gene: .; abundance: .; CDR3nt: TGTGCCAGCAGTCCCCCCGGGGGGGCGAATCAGCCCCAGCATTTT; CDR3aa: CASSPPGGANQPQHF
v_gene: TRBV28; j_gene: TRBJ2-5; d_gene: .; abundance: .; CDR3nt: TGTGCCAGCAGTTGGCAGGGGGAGACCCAGTACTTC; CDR3aa: CASSWQGETQYF
v_gene: TRBV9; j_gene: TRBJ2-1; d_gene: TRBD2; abundance: few; CDR3nt: TGTGCCAGCAGCGTAGTATTGGGGGAGACTAGCGGGAGAGTTTTTGAGCAGTTCTTC; CDR3aa: CASSVVLGETSGRVFEQFF
v_gene: TRBV19; j_gene: TRBJ2-5; d_gene: TRBD2; abundance: .; CDR3nt: TGTGCCAGTAGTACCGGGACTAGCCTGTCGGAGACCCAGTACTTC; CDR3aa: CASSTGTSLSETQYF
v_gene: TRBV4-2; j_gene: TRBJ1-5; d_gene: .; abundance: .; CDR3nt: TGTGCCAGCAGCCCGACAGAAAATAGCAATCAGCCCCAGCATTTT; CDR3aa: CASSPTENSNQPQHF
v_gene: TRBV7-8; j_gene: TRBJ2-2; d_gene: .; abundance: .; CDR3nt: TGTGCCAGCAGCTCGACTGGGACTTCCATCGCCGGGGAGCTGTTTTTT; CDR3aa: CASSSTGTSIAGELFF
v_gene: TRBV2; j_gene: TRBJ2-3; d_gene: .; abundance: .; CDR3nt: TGTGCCAGCAGACTAGGACGGGATACGCAGTATTTT; CDR3aa: CASRLGRDTQYF
v_gene: TRBV5-1; j_gene: TRBJ2-2; d_gene: .; abundance: few; CDR3nt: TGCGCCAGCAGCTTGCAGGTCTCTGGCGGGGAGCTGTTTTTT; CDR3aa: CASSLQVSGGELFF
v_gene: TRBV28; j_gene: TRBJ1-5; d_gene: TRBD1; abundance: .; CDR3nt: TGTGCCAGCAGGAGGACAGGGGGCCTGGGACAGCCCCAGCATTTT; CDR3aa: CASRRTGGLGQPQHF
v_gene: TRBV7-9; j_gene: TRBJ1-1; d_gene: TRBD1; abundance: .; CDR3nt: TGTGCCAGCAGCCAATACAGGGGGACTAACACTGAAGCTTTCTTT; CDR3aa: CASSQYRGTNTEAFF
v_gene: TRBV11-2; j_gene: TRBJ2-3; d_gene: .; abundance: few; CDR3nt: TGTGCCAGCAGCTTAAGGAGGGCCCCAGATACGCAGTATTTT; CDR3aa: CASSLRRAPDTQYF
v_gene: TRBV6-5; j_gene: TRBJ1-1; d_gene: .; abundance: many; CDR3nt: TGTGCCAGCAGTTACCGGGGGGCGGCTGAAGCTTTCTTT; CDR3aa: CASSYRGAAEAFF
v_gene: TRBV7-9; j_gene: TRBJ1-4; d_gene: .; abundance: few; CDR3nt: TGTGCCAGCAGCTTAGCACCAGCAACTAATGAAAAACTGTTTTTT; CDR3aa: CASSLAPATNEKLFF
v_gene: TRBV29-1; j_gene: TRBJ1-5; d_gene: TRBD1; abundance: .; CDR3nt: TGCAGCGCTACCCAGGGGGCGGGGGGCAATCAGCCCCAGCATTTT; CDR3aa: CSATQGAGGNQPQHF
v_gene: TRBV29-1; j_gene: TRBJ2-5; d_gene: TRBD2; abundance: few; CDR3nt: TGCAGCGTTGATGGCGGGAGGCAGACCCAGTACTTC; CDR3aa: CSVDGGRQTQYF
v_gene: TRBV28; j_gene: TRBJ2-4; d_gene: .; abundance: .; CDR3nt: TGTGCCAGCAGTCGGCGGGACGCCAAAAACATTCAGTACTTC; CDR3aa: CASSRRDAKNIQYF
v_gene: TRBV9; j_gene: TRBJ2-5; d_gene: .; abundance: .; CDR3nt: TGTGCCAGCAGCGTAGGTTTAGTCCGACTGGGAGAGACCCAGTACTTC; CDR3aa: CASSVGLVRLGETQYF
v_gene: TRBV5-1; j_gene: TRBJ2-7; d_gene: TRBD1; abundance: .; CDR3nt: TGCGCCAGCAGCTCCAGGGACAGGGGTTTATCGGTACAGGGCGAGCAGTACTTC; CDR3aa: CASSSRDRGLSVQGEQYF
v_gene: TRBV30; j_gene: TRBJ1-1; d_gene: .; abundance: .; CDR3nt: TGTGCCTGGGGGAAGGGGGACCACGAAGCTTTCTTT; CDR3aa: CAWGKGDHEAFF
v_gene: TRBV5-1; j_gene: TRBJ2-3; d_gene: .; abundance: few; CDR3nt: TGCGCCAGCAGCGTTGGGGCAGGTGCATGGGATACGCAGTATTTT; CDR3aa: CASSVGAGAWDTQYF
v_gene: TRBV7-2; j_gene: TRBJ1-2; d_gene: .; abundance: .; CDR3nt: TGTGCCAGCAGCTTAATTGGCCTCCCCGGAGACTATGGCTACACCTTC; CDR3aa: CASSLIGLPGDYGYTF
v_gene: TRBV6-5; j_gene: TRBJ2-7; d_gene: .; abundance: few; CDR3nt: TGTGCCAGCAGTTACACAGGTTACGAGCAGTACTTC; CDR3aa: CASSYTGYEQYF
v_gene: TRBV29-1; j_gene: TRBJ2-7; d_gene: .; abundance: .; CDR3nt: TGCAGCGTGGGGGCGATTTACGAGCAGTACTTC; CDR3aa: CSVGAIYEQYF
v_gene: TRBV7-9; j_gene: TRBJ1-1; d_gene: .; abundance: few; CDR3nt: TGTGCCAGCAAGGATACAGGGTCTGGGGCTTTCTTT; CDR3aa: CASKDTGSGAFF
v_gene: TRBV18; j_gene: TRBJ2-5; d_gene: .; abundance: many; CDR3nt: TGTGCCAGCTCACCATCCAGACAAGAGACCCAGTACTTC; CDR3aa: CASSPSRQETQYF
v_gene: TRBV18; j_gene: TRBJ2-4; d_gene: .; abundance: .; CDR3nt: TGTGCCAGCTCACCGGGTAGCTCAAACATTCAGTACTTC; CDR3aa: CASSPGSSNIQYF
v_gene: TRBV30; j_gene: TRBJ2-7; d_gene: TRBD2; abundance: .; CDR3nt: TGTGCCTGGGGGACTATGGCCCGTGAGCAGTACTTC; CDR3aa: CAWGTMAREQYF
v_gene: TRBV6-1; j_gene: TRBJ1-2; d_gene: .; abundance: .; CDR3nt: TGTGCCAGCAGTGAAACCTTTGGCGGCCCCTATGGCTACACCTTC; CDR3aa: CASSETFGGPYGYTF
v_gene: TRBV5-6; j_gene: TRBJ1-1; d_gene: TRBD1; abundance: few; CDR3nt: TGTGCCAGCACCTTTGGGGGCAGGGGGTATACTGAAGCTTTCTTT; CDR3aa: CASTFGGRGYTEAFF
v_gene: TRBV7-2; j_gene: TRBJ2-3; d_gene: .; abundance: few; CDR3nt: TGTGCCAGCACCAACCGGCGGGACGGGACAGATACGCAGTATTTT; CDR3aa: CASTNRRDGTDTQYF
v_gene: TRBV9; j_gene: TRBJ2-7; d_gene: TRBD2; abundance: few; CDR3nt: TGTGCCAGCAGCGCCGATGGGGCGGGAGGAGTTTTCGAGCAGTACTTC; CDR3aa: CASSADGAGGVFEQYF
v_gene: TRBV5-4; j_gene: TRBJ1-1; d_gene: .; abundance: few; CDR3nt: TGTGCCAGCAGCTTGGTTGAGGGCTCGACTGAAGCTTTCTTT; CDR3aa: CASSLVEGSTEAFF
v_gene: TRBV7-9; j_gene: TRBJ1-3; d_gene: .; abundance: .; CDR3nt: TGTGCCAGCAGCCTACAGGGTGCCTCTGGAAACACCATATATTTT; CDR3aa: CASSLQGASGNTIYF
v_gene: TRBV5-4; j_gene: TRBJ1-2; d_gene: .; abundance: few; CDR3nt: TGTGCCAGCAGCTCCCACAATGGGGGGGCCCTGGGTGGCTACACCTTC; CDR3aa: CASSSHNGGALGGYTF
v_gene: TRBV5-6; j_gene: TRBJ2-3; d_gene: TRBD1; abundance: .; CDR3nt: TGTGCCAGCAGCTTGCTCCAGGGGGTAAACACAGATACGCAGTATTTT; CDR3aa: CASSLLQGVNTDTQYF
v_gene: TRBV6-5; j_gene: TRBJ1-5; d_gene: .; abundance: many; CDR3nt: TGTGCCAGCAGCTCGAAACAGAGCAATCAGCCCCAGCATTTT; CDR3aa: CASSSKQSNQPQHF
v_gene: TRBV7-2; j_gene: TRBJ2-2; d_gene: TRBD2; abundance: .; CDR3nt: TGTGCCAGCAGCTTAGGGACTAGCGTCCCCGGGGAGCTGTTTTTT; CDR3aa: CASSLGTSVPGELFF
v_gene: TRBV28; j_gene: TRBJ2-3; d_gene: .; abundance: few; CDR3nt: TGTGCCAGCAGTAGGAGACTAGCAGATACGCAGTATTTT; CDR3aa: CASSRRLADTQYF
v_gene: TRBV5-1; j_gene: TRBJ2-2; d_gene: TRBD2; abundance: .; CDR3nt: TGCGCCAGCAGCTTGGCGGGAGGTAGAACCGGGGAGCTGTTTTTT; CDR3aa: CASSLAGGRTGELFF
v_gene: TRBV6-1; j_gene: TRBJ2-4; d_gene: TRBD2; abundance: few; CDR3nt: TGTGCCAGCAGTGCCGCTAGCGGGAGTATTAGTAGGAACATTCAGTACTTC; CDR3aa: CASSAASGSISRNIQYF
v_gene: TRBV4-3; j_gene: TRBJ2-7; d_gene: TRBD1; abundance: .; CDR3nt: TGCGCCAGCAGCCAAGGGACCGGGACAGGGGGCTACGAGCAGTACTTC; CDR3aa: CASSQGTGTGGYEQYF
v_gene: TRBV5-8; j_gene: TRBJ2-7; d_gene: TRBD1; abundance: .; CDR3nt: TGTGCCAGCAGTCCTCCGGGACAGGGGTCCTACGAGCAGTACTTC; CDR3aa: CASSPPGQGSYEQYF